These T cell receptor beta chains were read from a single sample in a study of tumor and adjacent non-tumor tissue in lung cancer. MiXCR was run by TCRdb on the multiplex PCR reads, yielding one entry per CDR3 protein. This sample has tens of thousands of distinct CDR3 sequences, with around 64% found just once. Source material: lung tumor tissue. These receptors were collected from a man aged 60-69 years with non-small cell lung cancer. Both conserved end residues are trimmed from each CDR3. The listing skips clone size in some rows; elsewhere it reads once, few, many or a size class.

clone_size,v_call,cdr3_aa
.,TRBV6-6,ASNNKVVAGEGYNEQF
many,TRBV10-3,AIGEGFDNEQF
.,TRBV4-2,ASSQEGATYNSPLH
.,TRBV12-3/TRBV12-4,ASRPRTEGATGYT
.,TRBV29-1,SVNVVGQTGELF
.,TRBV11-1,ASSLLGGYGQY
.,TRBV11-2,ASSPLKGQF
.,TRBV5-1,ASSSQGSNEQY
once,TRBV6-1,ASSMGHRDLAKNIQY
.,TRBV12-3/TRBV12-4,TSSLSSGTDTQY
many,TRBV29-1,SAAAGTARNTEAF
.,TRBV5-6,VSSLLSGVDEQY
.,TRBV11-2,ASSSALGLAGGPMVQY
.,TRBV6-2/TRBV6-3,ASTSPGGVYYNEQF
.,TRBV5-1,ASSLGQTYGQY
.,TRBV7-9,ASRTTGVNEQL
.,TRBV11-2,SSTPRGAGANSPLH
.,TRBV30,AWSVKGTSGELF
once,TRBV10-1,ASSEYLAGAYNAQF
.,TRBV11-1,VSSLRGRERRTDTQY
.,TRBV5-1,ASSTGLAGTTSTDTQY
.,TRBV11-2,ASSTTRERARSAYEQF
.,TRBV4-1,AISQRSSSYNQQF
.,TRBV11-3,DSRRACGSTYEQY
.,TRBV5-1,ASSNSSLWGAF
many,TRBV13,ASSSEGGQASGYT
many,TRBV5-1,ATAPTGIQETQY
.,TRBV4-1,SSSRVAGGFTDTQY
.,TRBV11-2,ACSASAGVCGYN
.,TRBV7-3,ASSLYPKDTQY
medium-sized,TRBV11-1,ASSEQSRNEQF
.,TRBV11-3,ASILQNYEQF
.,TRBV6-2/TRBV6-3,ASSSRDSYNEQF
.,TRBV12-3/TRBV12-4,ANSSGTSGIEQF
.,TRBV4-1,ASSHPETWNTGELF
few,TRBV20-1,SARGIAEDYNEQF
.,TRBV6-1,VSSPGSPNQLQH
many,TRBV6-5,ASSPGGNTQY
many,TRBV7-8,ASSPETGSSYEQY
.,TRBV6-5,VSSPRYSNQPQH
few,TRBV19,ASNKRYPPGTGYT
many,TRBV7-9,ASSVQTAQQY
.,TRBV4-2,ASSRDSNENTGELF
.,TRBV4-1,ASSQGGSRETLY
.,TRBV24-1,ATSDGCTNEQF
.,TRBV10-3,TTGGIAPATEAF
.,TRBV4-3,TSSQDCGGRVKPQH
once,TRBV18,ASSPSLELF
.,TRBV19,ASSRRTGENEQF
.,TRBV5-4,ASSYRGRTPGVNVLT
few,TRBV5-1,ASSLEGTLLNTEAF
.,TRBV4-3,AISQDWGGWVEPRH
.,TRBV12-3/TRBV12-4,GSFAGDVADPTKKQY